This TCR beta chain was documented in a study of control samples from healthy donors and cancer patients. Sequencing used immunoSEQ multiplex PCR; TCRdb keeps in-frame clones, though not all of them. The data show approximately 150,000 clones, more than 85% seen once. What was sequenced was blood. This TCR came from a man aged 25 to 40 in good health.

In DNA form, the CDR3 reads TGTGCCAGCAGTTTTTCTCCGGGGGGGCAGGGCAACACTGAAGCTTTCTTT. Translation: CASSFSPGGQGNTEAFF. The chain links TRBV28 to TRBJ1-1; a possible D gene is TRBD1 (6 bases). From germline, CDR1 is MDHEN and CDR2 SYDVKM. The CDR3 extends over 17 amino acids. V gave up 3 bases and J gave up 2 bases, with 19 bases separating them. Full variable domain (missing parts from reference TRBV28 and TRBJ1-1): DVKVTQSSRYLVKRTGEKVFLECVQDMDHENMFWYRQDPGLGLRLIYFSYDVKMKEKGDIPEGYSVSREKKERFSLILESASTNQTSMYLCASSFSPGGQGNTEAFFGQGTRLTVV.